The 14 T cell receptor beta chains listed next were all sequenced from one sample in a study of a mutant IDH1 vaccine in newly diagnosed glioma. Sample time point: week 5, during vaccination. In every dose of vaccine, 300 ug of mutant IDH1 20-mer peptide was given alongside topical imiquimod. Their recognized antigens are unknown. Profiled with immunoSEQ multiplex PCR; TCRdb holds only in-frame clones, not every one. The sample comprises over 45,000 clones, 81% of which are singletons, and approximately 3.6% rests with the top ten. The sample in question was PBMCs, obtained from a glioma patient whose treatment included an IDH1 peptide vaccine. The receptors were gathered from a man aged 25-45 years with glioma.

The V gene is TRBV2, the J gene TRBJ2-2, with D perhaps assigned TRBD1 or TRBD2 (6 bases each). The germline V and J ends were trimmed by 1 base and 7 bases, with 13 bases remaining between them. This CDR3 has 15 residues. Germline CDR1 is SNHLY and CDR2 is FYNNEI. CDR3 sequence reads: CASSEVGGPDGELFF. Here the CDR3 DNA reads TGTGCCAGCAGTGAAGTAGGGGGGCCCGACGGGGAGCTGTTTTTT.

The chain is built from TRBV18 and TRBJ2-7; weak D call: TRBD1 (6 bases). CDR3 length: 12 residues. Trimming stripped 6 bases from V and 5 bases from J, with 11 bases between. From germline, CDR1 is KGHSH and CDR2 LQKENI. CDR3 loop: CASSENRDEQYF. The CDR3 DNA follows: TGTGCCAGCTCTGAAAACAGGGACGAGCAGTACTTC.

The rearrangement uses TRBV19 and TRBJ2-7; TRBD1 matches at 10 bases. The length of the CDR3 is 15 residues. Trimming took 6 bases from V and 3 from J; bases not matched to a gene: 8. Germline-derived CDR1 and CDR2 are LNHDA and SQIVND (reference sequence). The CDR3 DNA reads as TGTGCCAGTAGCTGGGGACAGGGGAAAGACTACGAGCAGTACTTC. It encodes CASSWGQGKDYEQYF.

This chain links TRBV10-1 with TRBJ2-2; D gene uncertain. V lost 5 bases and J 4 bases, leaving 5 bases between the germline ends. This CDR3 has 12 residues. Germline CDR1 reads WNHNN; CDR2 reads SYGVQD (reference sequence). CDR3 sequence (DNA): TGCGCCAGCAGTCCACCCACCGGGGAGCTGTTTTTT. This sequence encodes CASSPPTGELFF.

The chain is built from TRBV19 and TRBJ1-3; possibly TRBD1 for D (5 bases). CDR1 is LNHDA, CDR2 SQIVND, per germline (reference sequence). The V end was cut by 10 bases, the J end by 7 bases, with 29 bases between. The CDR3 consists of 17 residues. CDR3 loop: CATSTPPGRPGVNTIYF. Written as DNA, the CDR3 is TGTGCCACCTCAACCCCCCCGGGACGGCCGGGGGTGAACACCATATATTTT. The full variable domain, its missing parts supplied by reference TRBV19 and TRBJ1-3, is DGGITQSPKYLFRKEGQNVTLSCEQNLNHDAMYWYRQDPGQGLRLIYYSQIVNDFQKGDIAEGYSVSREKKESFPLTVTSAQKNPTAFYLCATSTPPGRPGVNTIYFGEGSWLTVV.

The sample holds a few counts of this clone. This sequence joins TRBV15 and TRBJ1-1, with unresolved D. Germline CDR1 LNHNV, CDR2 YYDKDF (reference sequence). V was clipped by 3 bases and J by 8 bases, with 10 bases between them. CDR3 size: 12 residues. CDR3 amino acids: CATSREGWEAFF. The CDR3 bases are TGTGCCACCAGCAGGGAGGGCTGGGAAGCTTTCTTT.

The V gene is TRBV5-6, the J gene TRBJ1-5; no definite D call. Between the trimmed V and J ends, which lost 1 base and 4 bases, there was a span of 12 bases. The CDR3 loop spans 15 amino acids. CDR1 is SGHDT, CDR2 YYEEEE, per germline. This CDR3 reads CASSLLRGLNQPQHF. The CDR3 DNA follows: TGTGCCAGCAGCTTGTTGCGGGGTTTGAATCAGCCCCAGCATTTT.

This clone has just a few counts. The chain links TRBV9 to TRBJ1-1; 9 nucleotides line up with TRBD1. This CDR3 spans 16 amino acids. Trimming took 2 bases from V and 3 from J; bases not matched to a gene: 8. CDR1 is SGDLS, CDR2 YYNGEE, per germline. The CDR3 nucleotides are TGTGCCAGCAGCGTTACAGGGGGCCTGGGTGACACTGAAGCTTTCTTT. Translation gives CASSVTGGLGDTEAFF. The full variable domain, with the rest looked up from reference TRBV9 and TRBJ1-1, is DSGVTQTPKHLITATGQRVTLRCSPRSGDLSVYWYQQSLDQGLQFLIQYYNGEERAKGNILERFSAQQFPDLHSELNLSSLELGDSALYFCASSVTGGLGDTEAFFGQGTRLTVV.

The genes are TRBV10-3 and TRBJ1-3; D gene unclear. There are 16 residues in the CDR3. V lost 0 bases to trimming and J lost 1 base, with 10 bases between them. CDR1 is ENHRY, CDR2 SYGVKD, per germline. CDR3: CAISESNVGSGNTIYF. CDR3 nucleotide sequence: TGTGCCATCAGTGAGTCGAATGTGGGATCTGGAAACACCATATATTTT.

The chain carries TRBV11-3 and TRBJ2-2, with 7 nucleotides matching TRBD1. Germline V gene data show CDR1 as SGHNT and CDR2 as YENEEA. V trimming: 5 bases; J trimming: 6 bases; junction bases outside the gene matches: 12. CDR3 length equals 16 residues. The CDR3, as DNA: TGTGCCAGCAGCCCAAGACAGGGTCCGGGGTCCGGGGAGCTGTTTTTT. Protein sequence: CASSPRQGPGSGELFF.

Note on this clone: Other nucleotide sequences in the sample specify the same CDR3. This chain joins TRBV19 and TRBJ1-5; 9 bases align to TRBD1. The V gene end was trimmed by 8 bases and the J gene end by 4 bases; junction bases not matched to a gene: 18. CDR1 and CDR2 from the germline V gene are LNHDA and SQIVND (reference sequence). The CDR3 sequence is 18 residues long. The CDR3 sequence: CASQRRPRQGVRNQPQHF. The CDR3 DNA reads TGTGCCAGTCAGCGTAGACCCAGACAGGGGGTAAGGAATCAGCCCCAGCATTTT.

V gene TRBV12-5 combines with J gene TRBJ2-5; D might be TRBD1 (6 bases). The J call may be mistaken, given a closer DNA end match to TRBJ2-7. Germline V gene lookup returns CDR1 LGHNT and CDR2 FRNRAP. The CDR3 loop spans 18 amino acids. CDR3 in amino acids: CASGLARGQTATSYEQYF. The CDR3 DNA sequence: TGTGCTAGTGGTTTGGCCCGAGGACAGACAGCAACGAGTTACGAGCAGTACTTC.

The CDR3 DNA reads TGTGCCAGCAGCTTGGCCCGGACTAGCAATCAGCCCCAGCATTTT. Amino acids: CASSLARTSNQPQHF. The V and J genes are TRBV7-2 and TRBJ1-5; D is unclear. The CDR3 runs 15 residues. V lost 3 bases, J lost 0 bases, and 9 bases lay in between. CDR1 is SGHTA, CDR2 FQGNSA, per germline.

V usage is TRBV28 and J usage is TRBJ1-2, with TRBD1 matching over 8 bases. The CDR3 consists of 14 residues. Germline loops: CDR1 MDHEN, CDR2 SYDVKM. V was pared by 4 bases and J by 8 bases, with 9 bases of the junction left unmatched. CDR3 DNA: TGTGCCAGCAGTTCGGCGGACAGGGACGGAGGCTACACCTTC. Its translation is CASSSADRDGGYTF.